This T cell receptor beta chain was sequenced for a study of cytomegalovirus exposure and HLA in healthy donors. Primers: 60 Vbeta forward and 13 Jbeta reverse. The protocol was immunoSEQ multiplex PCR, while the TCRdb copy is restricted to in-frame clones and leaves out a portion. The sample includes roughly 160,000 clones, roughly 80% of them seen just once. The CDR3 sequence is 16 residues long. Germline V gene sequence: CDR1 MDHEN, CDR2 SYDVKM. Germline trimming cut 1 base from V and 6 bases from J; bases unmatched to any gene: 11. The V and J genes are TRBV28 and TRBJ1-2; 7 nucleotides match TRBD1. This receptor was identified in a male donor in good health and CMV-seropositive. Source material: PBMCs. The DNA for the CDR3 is TGTGCCAGCAGTTTATTCACGGACAGGAGAGTTAATGGCTACACCTTC. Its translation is CASSLFTDRRVNGYTF.